The entry below describes one T cell receptor beta chain. Its cognate antigen is unknown. CDR3 size: 12 residues. V dropped 6 bases and J dropped 6; count of bases not matched to a gene: 0. Germline assignment: CDR1 SGHAT and CDR2 FQNNGV. The data are from a study of T cells after yellow fever vaccination. Points from the study as a whole: Repertoires sorted by FACS could include abundant clonotypes that are contaminants from the bulk population. Overlap between CD4 and CD8 compartments was detected for a small share of clonotypes. Primary-vaccination clones mostly resurfaced post-booster (just under 98% CD4, more than 80% CD8).

TCRdb recomputed calls from the 5' RACE reads with MiXCR, one row per CDR3 protein. Among 200,000 to 300,000 distinct CDR3 sequences, roughly 13% were seen once, and the ten largest hold approximately 0.49%. Sequences were derived from CD4+ T cells sorted from PBMCs, sampled 45 days after the yellow fever booster vaccination. The rearrangement uses TRBV11-2 and TRBJ2-4; 9 nucleotides agree with TRBD2. This sequence originates from a man aged 25-40 years who received the YFV17D yellow fever vaccine. The CDR3: CASRLAGNIQYF. CDR3 in DNA: TGTGCCAGCAGACTAGCGGGAAACATTCAGTACTTC.